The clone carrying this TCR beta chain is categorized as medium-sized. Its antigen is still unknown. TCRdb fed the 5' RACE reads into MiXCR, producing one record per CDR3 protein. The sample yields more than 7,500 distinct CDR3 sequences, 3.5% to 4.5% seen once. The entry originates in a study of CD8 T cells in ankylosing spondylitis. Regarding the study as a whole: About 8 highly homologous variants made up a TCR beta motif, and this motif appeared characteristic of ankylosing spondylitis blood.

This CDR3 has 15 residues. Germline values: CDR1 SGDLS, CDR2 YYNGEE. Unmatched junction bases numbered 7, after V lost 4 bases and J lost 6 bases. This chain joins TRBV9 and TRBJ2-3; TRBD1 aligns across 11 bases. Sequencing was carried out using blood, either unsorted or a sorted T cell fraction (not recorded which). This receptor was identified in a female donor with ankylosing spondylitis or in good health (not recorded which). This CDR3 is CASSSGTGGSDTQYF. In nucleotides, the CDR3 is TGTGCCAGCAGCTCCGGGACAGGGGGATCGGATACGCAGTATTTT. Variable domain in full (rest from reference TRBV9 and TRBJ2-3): DSGVTQTPKHLITATGQRVTLRCSPRSGDLSVYWYQQSLDQGLQFLIQYYNGEERAKGNILERFSAQQFPDLHSELNLSSLELGDSALYFCASSSGTGGSDTQYFGPGTRLTVL.